A selection of T cell receptor beta chains follows, all from one sample in a study of T cells in Graves' hyperthyroidism and ophthalmopathy. TCRdb recomputed calls from the multiplex PCR reads with MiXCR, one row per CDR3 protein. The table has about 320,000 distinct CDR3 sequences, around 16% seen once. Sequences were obtained from blood. The source is a young man with Graves' hyperthyroidism. CDR3s include the opening cysteine and the closing phenylalanine or tryptophan. D genes are given only for firm matches. Clone size is shown for a subset of rows, as once, few, many or a class of expanded clone.

cdr3_length | j_call | v_call | d_call | clone_size | cdr3_nt | cdr3_aa
15 | TRBJ1-1 | TRBV5-1 | - | many | TGCGCCAGCAGCTTGGTCCGGACAACGAACACTGAAGCTTTCTTT | CASSLVRTTNTEAFF
19 | TRBJ1-4 | TRBV30 | TRBD1 | - | TGTGCCTGGAGTGTAACCCCGGGACAGAGGAGGGTTGAGTCGGGAAAACTGTTTTTT | CAWSVTPGQRRVESGKLFF
14 | TRBJ2-7 | TRBV2 | TRBD2 | many | TGTGCCAGCAGACAACCTAGCGGCCCTACGGAGCAGTACTTC | CASRQPSGPTEQYF
12 | TRBJ1-4 | TRBV28 | TRBD1 | - | TGTGCCAGCGGGACAGGGGTCGAAAAACTGTTTTTT | CASGTGVEKLFF
15 | TRBJ2-1 | TRBV11-3 | - | many | TGTGCCAGCAGCATGGGGGCGGTATCCTACAATGAGCAGTTCTTC | CASSMGAVSYNEQFF
15 | TRBJ2-2 | TRBV12-3/TRBV12-4 | TRBD2 | many | TGTGCCAGCAGTCCTAGCGGGAGGGGGACCGGGGAGCTGTTTTTT | CASSPSGRGTGELFF
14 | TRBJ1-3 | TRBV10-3 | TRBD1 | many | TGTGCCATCAGCCAGGACAGGGCAGCCGACACCATATATTTT | CAISQDRAADTIYF
14 | TRBJ2-1 | TRBV19 | TRBD2 | - | TGTGCCAGTACCTCTCCAGCGGGAAGTAATGAGCAGTTCTTC | CASTSPAGSNEQFF
15 | TRBJ2-1 | TRBV7-9 | TRBD2 | - | TGTGCCAGTATTAAAGCGGGACGCTCCTACAATGAGCAGTTCTTC | CASIKAGRSYNEQFF
19 | TRBJ2-2 | TRBV12-3/TRBV12-4 | TRBD2 | many | TGTGCCAGCAGTCCGCTCGCCTCGGGACTAGCGGGAGGGACCGGGGAGCTGTTTTTT | CASSPLASGLAGGTGELFF
15 | TRBJ1-5 | TRBV9 | - | - | TGTGCCAGCAGCGTTTCCCCAAATAGCAATCAGCCCCAGCATTTT | CASSVSPNSNQPQHF
14 | TRBJ2-7 | TRBV12-3/TRBV12-4 | - | many | TGTGCCAGCAGTTTAGGGGGGAGAAGCTACGAGCAGTACTTC | CASSLGGRSYEQYF
14 | TRBJ2-3 | TRBV7-9 | - | many | TGTGCCAGCAGCTTGGACCATAGCACAGATACGCAGTATTTT | CASSLDHSTDTQYF
16 | TRBJ2-3 | TRBV5-1 | - | - | TGTGCCAGCAGCTCCCCCGGCGTTATGCCCACAGATACGCAGTATTTT | CASSSPGVMPTDTQYF
17 | TRBJ2-1 | TRBV7-4 | TRBD2 | many | TGTGCCAGCAGCTGCGCGACTAGCAAGAGCTCCTACAATGAGCAGTTCTTC | CASSCATSKSSYNEQFF
15 | TRBJ2-1 | TRBV12-3/TRBV12-4 | - | - | TGTGCCAGCGGCTTAGACAGAGCGACGTACAATGAGCAGTTCTTC | CASGLDRATYNEQFF
14 | TRBJ2-5 | TRBV9 | TRBD2 | - | TGTGCCAGCAGCGTCGCGGGGGGGCAAGAGACCCAGTACTTC | CASSVAGGQETQYF
14 | TRBJ1-2 | TRBV5-5 | - | few | TGTGCCAGCAGCCTGAGTGTGGGGAGGAATGGCTACACCTTC | CASSLSVGRNGYTF
14 | TRBJ1-4 | TRBV6-1 | - | - | TGTGCCAGCAGCTCCGCGTCAACTAATGAAAAACTGTTTTTT | CASSSASTNEKLFF
15 | TRBJ1-2 | TRBV2 | TRBD1 | many | TGTGCCAGCAGGGACGGGACAGGGGACAGCTATGGCTACACCTTC | CASRDGTGDSYGYTF
16 | TRBJ2-4 | TRBV5-5 | TRBD1 | many | TGTGCCAGCAGCTTCGGCCGGGACAGTGAGGGGTACATTCAGTACTTC | CASSFGRDSEGYIQYF
13 | TRBJ1-4 | TRBV29-1 | - | - | TGCAGCGCCCGGCGGGCAGCTAATGAAAAACTGTTTTTT | CSARRAANEKLFF
16 | TRBJ2-1 | TRBV11-2 | TRBD2 | - | TGTGTCAGCAGTGAGCCCCTTGACGGGACTAGCAATGAGCAGTTCTTC | CVSSEPLDGTSNEQFF
16 | TRBJ2-3 | TRBV28 | - | many | TGTGCCAGCAGTTCCAGCCCGGGAAAGATCGGAGATACGCAGTATTTT | CASSSSPGKIGDTQYF
16 | TRBJ2-1 | TRBV9 | TRBD2 | many | TGTGCCAGCAGCGTAGATCGGACTAGCGGGGGCAATGAGCAGTTCTTC | CASSVDRTSGGNEQFF
12 | TRBJ2-5 | TRBV5-1 | - | many | TGCGCCAGCACCCCAACGGGGGAGACCCAGTACTTC | CASTPTGETQYF
14 | TRBJ1-1 | TRBV6-9 | - | - | TGTGCCAGCAGTTACTGGGACAAGAACACTGAAGCTTTCTTT | CASSYWDKNTEAFF
13 | TRBJ2-7 | TRBV5-5 | - | many | TGTGCCAGCAGCTCCGAAGACCTCTCCCGGCAGTACTTC | CASSSEDLSRQYF
12 | TRBJ2-7 | TRBV11-3 | - | many | TGTGCCAGCAACCACGGACTACTAGAGCAGTACTTC | CASNHGLLEQYF
17 | TRBJ2-3 | TRBV20-1 | TRBD2 | - | TGCAGTGCTATGGGACCAGCGGGAGAGCAGATTTATCATACGCAGTATTTT | CSAMGPAGEQIYHTQYF
14 | TRBJ2-3 | TRBV5-1 | TRBD2 | - | TGCGCCAGCGCCGGGAGGGGGGGCACAGATACGCAGTATTTT | CASAGRGGTDTQYF
14 | TRBJ1-5 | TRBV3-1 | - | many | TGTGCCAGCAGCCAGGGACATCAGAATCAGCCCCAGCATTTT | CASSQGHQNQPQHF
14 | TRBJ1-6 | TRBV7-6 | - | many | TGTGCCAGCAGCTTCGGACCGCGGGACTCACCCCTCCACTTT | CASSFGPRDSPLHF
14 | TRBJ2-5 | TRBV20-1 | - | - | TGCAGTGCTAGAGGGTTGAGGGCTCAAGAGACCCAGTACTTC | CSARGLRAQETQYF
14 | TRBJ2-1 | TRBV3-1 | TRBD1 | many | TGTGCCAGCAGCGACAGGGGAGTTCGTGCTGAGCAGTTCTTC | CASSDRGVRAEQFF
13 | TRBJ1-2 | TRBV3-1 | - | few | TGTGCCAGCAGCCTCGGTTACAACTATGGCTACACCTTC | CASSLGYNYGYTF
15 | TRBJ1-1 | TRBV7-6 | - | - | TGTGCCAGCAGCTTAGCCGAGCACCTGAACACTGAAGCTTTCTTT | CASSLAEHLNTEAFF
13 | TRBJ2-3 | TRBV20-1 | TRBD2 | many | TGCAGTGCCCATACTAGCGGCACAGATACGCAGTATTTT | CSAHTSGTDTQYF
15 | TRBJ2-3 | TRBV6-1 | TRBD2 | - | TGTGCCAGCAGCCCTGCGGGAGGCACCACAGATACGCAGTATTTT | CASSPAGGTTDTQYF
14 | TRBJ1-2 | TRBV24-1 | - | many | TGTGCCACCAGTTTCGCTACTCACTCTTATGGCTACACCTTC | CATSFATHSYGYTF
15 | TRBJ2-3 | TRBV11-2 | - | many | TGTGCCAGCAGCTTAGATGCGGGTAGCACAGATACGCAGTATTTT | CASSLDAGSTDTQYF
12 | TRBJ2-7 | TRBV7-8 | - | many | TGTGCCAGCAGCCAAGAAGCGGGCGAGCAGTACTTC | CASSQEAGEQYF
14 | TRBJ1-2 | TRBV7-3 | - | few | TGTGCCAGCAGCTTCGGGGGATCGAACTATGGCTACACCTTC | CASSFGGSNYGYTF
13 | TRBJ1-1 | TRBV20-1 | - | few | TGCAGTGCTTGGACAGAGAAGAACACTGAAGCTTTCTTT | CSAWTEKNTEAFF
15 | TRBJ2-7 | TRBV18 | - | - | TGTGCCAGCTCACCATCGTCCATATCTCAGTACGAGCAGTACTTC | CASSPSSISQYEQYF
16 | TRBJ1-5 | TRBV27 | - | - | TGTGCCAGCAGTTTACTTTATGGGAGCAGGGATCAGCCCCAGCATTTT | CASSLLYGSRDQPQHF
14 | TRBJ2-1 | TRBV10-3 | TRBD2 | few | TGTGCCATCAGCCTGACTAGCGGGCAAAGTGAGCAGTTCTTC | CAISLTSGQSEQFF
14 | TRBJ1-1 | TRBV20-1 | TRBD1 | many | TGCAGTGCTAGAGAGACAGGGAGTATCACTGAAGCTTTCTTT | CSARETGSITEAFF
14 | TRBJ2-5 | TRBV3-1 | TRBD2 | many | TGTGCCAGCAGCCAAGGGCGGGGGAGAGGGACCCAGTACTTC | CASSQGRGRGTQYF
13 | TRBJ2-4 | TRBV12-3/TRBV12-4 | - | many | TGTGCCAGCAGTTTTAGGCGGGAAAACATTCAGTACTTC | CASSFRRENIQYF
13 | TRBJ1-5 | TRBV20-1 | TRBD1 | many | TGCAGTGCGGGACAGGGAGACGGGCAGCCCCAGCATTTT | CSAGQGDGQPQHF
13 | TRBJ1-4 | TRBV7-9 | - | few | TGTGCCAGCAGCTTAGCGACAGGTGAAAAACTGTTTTTT | CASSLATGEKLFF